The sequence of this T cell receptor beta chain was determined in a study of T cells in Graves' hyperthyroidism and ophthalmopathy. Study observations and caveats: Most thyroid clonotypes with frequency above 0.001 were detected in blood.

TCR beta CDR3 regions were amplified from RNA. First-round RT-PCR of the TCR CDR3 relied on the HTBI primer set. Each CDR3 protein is one row after TCRdb ran MiXCR on the multiplex PCR reads. The sample records about half a million distinct CDR3 sequences, about 20% being singletons. V was trimmed by 4 bases and J by 2 bases, leaving 9 bases between them. The CDR3 runs 14 residues. The germline V gene encodes CDR1 LNHNV and CDR2 YYDKDF (reference sequence). With duration under 3 months, ophthalmopathy was active: Clinical Activity Score at least 3, NOSPECS at least 4. Fresh peripheral blood, 8 to 10 ml, was the source of the PBMCs. Comment on this clonotype: Its antigen is unknown.

V and J are TRBV15 and TRBJ1-3; no clear D. The sequenced sample consisted of blood. The clonotype was recovered from a man between 40 and 49 years old with Graves' ophthalmopathy. The CDR3 sequence is CATSIAVAGNTIYF. The CDR3 DNA reads as TGTGCCACCAGCATTGCGGTAGCTGGAAACACCATATATTTT.